This T cell receptor (beta chain) comes out of a study of blood T cells in healthy people across ages. A second PCR, run for roughly 6 to 11 cycles, used a sample-barcoded 5' primer plus a J-beta primer mix. TCRdb analysed the 5' RACE reads with MiXCR anew, one entry per CDR3 protein. The sample includes 1,500,000 or so distinct CDR3 sequences, 59% of them seen just once. The CDR3 is 13 residues long. Trimming left V 0 bases short and J 7 bases short, with 10 bases between. CDR1 is SGHRS and CDR2 is YFSETQ in the germline V gene. J is TRBJ1-2 and V is TRBV5-1; D gene uncertain. The sequencing sample was made of blood. The sequence was collected from a man aged 18 to 29 in good health. The CDR3: CASSLEGYSGYTF. For the CDR3, the DNA is TGCGCCAGCAGCTTGGAAGGGTATTCTGGCTACACCTTC.